This T cell receptor (beta chain) was sequenced during a study of T cells in Graves' hyperthyroidism and ophthalmopathy. J lost 7 bases, V lost 4 bases, and 12 bases had no gene match. CDR1 and CDR2 (germline): SGHRS, YFSETQ. The CDR3 contains 16 residues. This clonotype was observed at least ten times. Amplification yielded TCR beta CDR3 regions, with RNA transcripts as the source. The study used the HTBI primer set for a first-round RT-PCR of the TCR CDR3. TCRdb re-derived calls from the multiplex PCR reads in MiXCR, one entry per CDR3 protein. Of almost 600,000 distinct CDR3 sequences detected, roughly 46% appear once; the ten largest clones hold around 7.7%. Uncontrolled infections, other autoimmune diseases, pregnancy or lactation led to exclusion of patients.

The genes are TRBV5-1 and TRBJ1-4; 8 nucleotides align to TRBD1. The specimen was peripheral blood or thyroid tissue (not recorded which). The sequence was obtained from a woman younger than 35 with Graves' hyperthyroidism. CDR3: CASSTPSDRGSEKLFF. For the CDR3, the DNA is TGCGCCAGCAGCACTCCCTCAGACAGGGGAAGTGAAAAACTGTTTTTT.